This TCR beta chain stems from a study of cytomegalovirus exposure and HLA in healthy donors. The study's findings and limits: Generally TCR sequences proved uncommon, though certain public TCRs appeared in numerous donors. The authors listed approximately 160 TCR beta chains as cytomegalovirus-associated.

The donors were members of the approximately 120-subject validation cohort (separate from the approximately 670-subject first cohort). As regards this clone: Its specificity is unknown.

The V gene's germline CDR1 is MDHEN and CDR2 SYDVKM. V was cut by 6 bases and J by 5 bases, with 16 bases left in between. The CDR3 totals 14 residues. The table came from immunoSEQ multiplex PCR; TCRdb's copy has only in-frame clones and leaves some out. This table holds 100,000 to 120,000 clones, 85% to 90% found once. Sequenced input: PBMCs. The chain joins TRBV28 to TRBJ1-2; no firm D call. The source is a woman aged 18-35 years in good health and CMV-seropositive. CDR3 coding DNA: TGTGCCAGCAGGGTTGGGCCCACCGTGTATGGCTACACCTTC. Translation: CASRVGPTVYGYTF.